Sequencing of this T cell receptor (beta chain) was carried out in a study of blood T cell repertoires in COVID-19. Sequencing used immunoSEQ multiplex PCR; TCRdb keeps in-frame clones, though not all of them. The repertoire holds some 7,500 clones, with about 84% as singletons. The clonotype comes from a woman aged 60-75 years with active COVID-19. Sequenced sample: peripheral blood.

Written as DNA, the CDR3 is TGTGCCTGGAGTGTAGCCGCGGTGAATGAGCAGTTCTTC. This translates into CAWSVAAVNEQFF. The chain employs TRBV30 and TRBJ2-1; no firm D call. The CDR3 sequence is 13 residues long. Germline values: CDR1 GTSNPN, CDR2 SVGIG (reference sequence). V gave up 0 bases and J gave up 7 bases, with 10 bases separating them.